This passage covers 16 T cell receptor beta chains from one sample sequenced in a study of T cells in Graves' hyperthyroidism and ophthalmopathy. The investigators amplified TCR beta CDR3 regions from RNA transcripts. RT-PCR in the first round (using the HTBI primer set) targeted the TCR CDR3. A single record per CDR3 protein comes from TCRdb applying MiXCR to the multiplex PCR reads. There are 650,000 to 700,000 distinct CDR3 sequences in the sample; around 16% occur only once, and roughly a sixth lies in the top ten. The sequenced sample consisted of blood. These receptors were collected from a man aged 50 to 60 with Graves' hyperthyroidism.

CDR3 region: CASGDRGWIYNEQFF. The DNA of the CDR3 is TGTGCCAGCGGGGACCGTGGCTGGATATACAATGAGCAGTTCTTC. The chain joins TRBV6-1 to TRBJ2-1; tentatively, D is TRBD1 or TRBD2 (5 bases each). This CDR3 is 15 amino acids long. V was cut by 8 bases and J by 4 bases, with 18 bases left in between. Germline CDR1 is MNHNS and CDR2 is SASEGT.

This clonotype was recorded at least ten times. V usage is TRBV12-3 or TRBV12-4 and J usage is TRBJ2-7; no clear D gene. The CDR3 runs to 13 residues. The V gene lost 3 bases and the J gene lost 2 bases, with 8 bases spanning the gap. This CDR3 reads CASSFQGPYEQYF. The DNA of the CDR3 is TGTGCCAGCAGTTTCCAAGGTCCCTACGAGCAGTACTTC.

This clonotype was counted at least ten times. The chain carries TRBV18 and TRBJ2-5, with D possibly being TRBD2 (6 bases). The V end was cut by 4 bases, the J end by 3 bases, with 15 bases between. Germline V gene sequence: CDR1 KGHSH, CDR2 LQKENI. The CDR3 is 15 residues long. The CDR3, as DNA: TGTGCCAGCTCACTGACCCGGGACTCCAAAGAGACCCAGTACTTC. Its protein product is CASSLTRDSKETQYF.

This clonotype appeared many times. The chain has TRBV19 and TRBJ2-7; 9 bases match TRBD1. CDR3 length equals 16 residues. Germline loops: CDR1 LNHDA, CDR2 SQIVND (reference sequence). V trimming: 5 bases; J trimming: 0 bases; junction bases outside the gene matches: 8. Here the CDR3 DNA reads TGTGCCAGTAGTCAACCGGGACAGGGAGTCTCCTACGAGCAGTACTTC. This codes for CASSQPGQGVSYEQYF.

This clonotype was observed a handful of times. V gene TRBV28 combines with J gene TRBJ2-1; unclear D gene. This CDR3 spans 13 amino acids. Trimming shortened V by 2 bases and J by 6 bases, and 8 bases separated the two germline ends. CDR1 is MDHEN, CDR2 SYDVKM, per germline. CDR3 in amino acids: CASSLGPFNEQFF. DNA of the CDR3: TGTGCCAGCAGTTTAGGGCCTTTCAATGAGCAGTTCTTC.

This clonotype was seen ten or more times. The rearrangement joins TRBV12-3 or TRBV12-4 to TRBJ1-1; D remains ambiguous. This CDR3 has 13 residues. The germline V and J ends were trimmed by 6 bases and 1 base, with 9 bases remaining between them. The CDR3 sequence is CASRADANTEAFF. CDR3 DNA: TGTGCCAGCAGGGCGGACGCGAACACTGAAGCTTTCTTT.

The rearrangement links TRBV18 to TRBJ2-1, with 10 nucleotides matching TRBD2. Losses at the gene ends were 8 bases for V and 6 bases for J; bases not matched to a gene: 7. Germline V gene lookup returns CDR1 KGHSH and CDR2 LQKENI. This CDR3 region has 14 residues. The CDR3 here is CASQLAGPPNEQFF. Here the CDR3 DNA reads TGTGCCAGCCAACTAGCGGGACCCCCCAATGAGCAGTTCTTC.

This clonotype showed up many times. The chain has TRBV18 and TRBJ1-5; maybe TRBD1 (5 bases). Germline lookup yields CDR1 KGHSH and CDR2 LQKENI. The CDR3 length is 15 residues. V was pared by 1 base and J by 2 bases, with 9 bases between. This CDR3 is CASSPRDGGNQPQHF. The CDR3 DNA reads as TGTGCCAGCTCACCACGGGACGGGGGCAATCAGCCCCAGCATTTT.

DNA of the CDR3: TGCGCCAGCAGAATAGCGGGTAACACCGGGGAGCTGTTTTTT. Translation: CASRIAGNTGELFF. The rearrangement joins TRBV5-1 to TRBJ2-2; 7 positions agree with TRBD2. CDR1 SGHRS and CDR2 YFSETQ come from the germline V gene. The CDR3 extends over 14 amino acids. Germline trimming cut 5 bases from V and 2 bases from J; bases unmatched to any gene: 3.

This clonotype has ten or more counts. The chain employs TRBV2 and TRBJ1-1, with no clear D. The germline V gene encodes CDR1 SNHLY and CDR2 FYNNEI. The CDR3 spans 13 residues. V lost 3 bases to trimming and J lost 1 base, with 6 bases between them. CDR3: CASSDEGNTEAFF. The CDR3 DNA sequence: TGTGCCAGCAGTGACGAGGGGAACACTGAAGCTTTCTTT.

This clonotype was seen repeatedly, ten times or more. The chain uses TRBV9 and TRBJ1-1; 7 nucleotides line up with TRBD1. Trimming at V came to 3 bases and at J to 3 bases, leaving 14 bases not matched to a gene. From germline, CDR1 is SGDLS and CDR2 YYNGEE. This CDR3 spans 17 amino acids. The CDR3 DNA is TGTGCCAGCAGCGCGGCCCAATGGACAGGACCTTACACTGAAGCTTTCTTT. Its protein is CASSAAQWTGPYTEAFF. The variable domain in full, with the rest retrieved from reference TRBV9 and TRBJ1-1, is DSGVTQTPKHLITATGQRVTLRCSPRSGDLSVYWYQQSLDQGLQFLIQYYNGEERAKGNILERFSAQQFPDLHSELNLSSLELGDSALYFCASSAAQWTGPYTEAFFGQGTRLTVV.

This clonotype was seen ten or more times. The DNA of the CDR3 is TGTGCCTTCCTCCCCAGGGGAGGCGGATCACCCCTCCACTTT. This translates into CAFLPRGGGSPLHF. This chain connects TRBV28 to TRBJ1-6; perhaps TRBD1 as D (6 bases). Trimming took off 11 bases at V and 10 bases at J, with 21 bases between the two ends. The V gene's germline CDR1 is MDHEN and CDR2 SYDVKM. This CDR3 spans 14 amino acids.

This clonotype came up a few times. The chain links TRBV20-1 to TRBJ1-1; 8 nucleotides agree with TRBD1. This CDR3 comprises 14 residues. Germline loops: CDR1 DFQATT, CDR2 SNEGSKA (reference sequence). Losses at the gene ends were 0 bases for V and 8 bases for J; bases not matched to a gene: 8. CDR3 in DNA: TGCAGTGCTAGAGAGGGTAACAGGGGGGAGGAAGCTTTCTTT. It yields the protein CSAREGNRGEEAFF.

This clonotype showed up many times. This chain links TRBV12-3 or TRBV12-4 with TRBJ2-7; D might be TRBD2 (5 bases). Trimming removed 6 bases from V and 2 bases from J, with 20 bases in between. The CDR3 spans 16 residues. The CDR3 loop is CASSFPGGSATYEQYF. The CDR3, as DNA: TGTGCCAGCAGCTTCCCCGGCGGGTCAGCGACCTACGAGCAGTACTTC.

This clonotype has a count of ten or more. V usage is TRBV7-8 and J usage is TRBJ1-2; D uncertain. The CDR3 consists of 12 residues. Germline values: CDR1 SGHVS, CDR2 FQNEAQ. Trimming shortened V by 1 base and J by 4 bases, and 4 bases separated the two germline ends. CDR3 sequence (DNA): TGTGCCAGCAGCTTAGAGACCTATGGCTACACCTTC. This gives the protein CASSLETYGYTF.

This clonotype has a count of ten or more. The CDR3 sequence is CASNPGQGFRADTQYF. For the CDR3, the DNA is TGTGCCAGCAACCCCGGACAGGGGTTTAGGGCAGATACGCAGTATTTT. The rearrangement uses TRBV12-3 or TRBV12-4 and TRBJ2-3; 9 bases agree with TRBD1. The CDR3 consists of 16 residues. The junction had 12 bases not matched to a gene; V was cut back by 7 bases and J by 4 bases.